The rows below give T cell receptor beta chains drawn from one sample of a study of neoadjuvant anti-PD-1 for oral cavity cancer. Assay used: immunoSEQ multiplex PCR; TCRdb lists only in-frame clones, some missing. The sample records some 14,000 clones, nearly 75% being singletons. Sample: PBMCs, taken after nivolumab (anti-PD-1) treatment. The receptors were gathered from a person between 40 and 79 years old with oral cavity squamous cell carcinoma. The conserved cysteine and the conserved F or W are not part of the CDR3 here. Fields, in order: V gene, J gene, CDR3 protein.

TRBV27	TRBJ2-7	ASSFGRQYEQY
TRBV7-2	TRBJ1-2	ASSLGVLGDRYGYT
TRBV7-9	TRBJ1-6	ASSLASGTGYNSPLH
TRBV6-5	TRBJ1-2	ASRGAWLSVGYT
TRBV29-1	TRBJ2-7	SVGESYEQY
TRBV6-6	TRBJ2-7	ASSPGGPEGVYEQY
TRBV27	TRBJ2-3	ASSPGLVATDTQY
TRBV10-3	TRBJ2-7	AISERAGAWEQY
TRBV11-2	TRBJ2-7	ASSLDGYEQY
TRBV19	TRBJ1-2	ASRDRGQNYGYT
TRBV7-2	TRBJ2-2	ASSSEGAYTGELF
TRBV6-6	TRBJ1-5	ASSDGNQPQH
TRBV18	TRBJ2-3	ASSLGVGTDTQY
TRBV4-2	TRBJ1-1	ASSHPLGGGLL
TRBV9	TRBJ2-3	ASSARLAGSTDTQY
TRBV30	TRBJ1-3	AWSFLRSSGNTIY
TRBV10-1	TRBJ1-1	ASSESTDNTEAF
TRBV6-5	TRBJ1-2	ASSDRNYGYT
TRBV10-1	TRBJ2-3	ARKLAGLTDTQY
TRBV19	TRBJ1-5	ASSRAPMYNQPQH
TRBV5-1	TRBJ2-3	ASSLGTGLGDTQY
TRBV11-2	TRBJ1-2	ASSPDSYGYT
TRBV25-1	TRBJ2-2	ASSEIDTGELF
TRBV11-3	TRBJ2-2	ASSPHLGAKSYTGELF
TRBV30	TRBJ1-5	AWSVAVGPPQH
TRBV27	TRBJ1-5	ASSFRGLGQPQH
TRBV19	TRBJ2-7	ASTTGTGTYEQY
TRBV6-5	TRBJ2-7	ASSYGLAYEQY
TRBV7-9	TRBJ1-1	ASSLRRTNTEAF
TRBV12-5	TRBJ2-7	ASGSGTGPLGQY
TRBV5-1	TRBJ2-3	ASSSRDRASTDTQY
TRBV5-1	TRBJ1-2	ASSLQPGRDYGYT
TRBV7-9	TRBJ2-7	ASSVTRGGYEQY
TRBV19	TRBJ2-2	ASSERGRRDTGELF
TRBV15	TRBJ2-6	ATSRGNGAGANVLT
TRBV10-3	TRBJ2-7	AIKGFDRGHEQY
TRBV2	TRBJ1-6	ASSDWLGRDNSPLH
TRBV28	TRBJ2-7	ASNSLFKDTEGQQY
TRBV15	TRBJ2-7	ATSRGGGASEQY
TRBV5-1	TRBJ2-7	ASSLGSGTVLNEQY
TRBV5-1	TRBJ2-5	ASSLLEGTQY
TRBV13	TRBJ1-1	ASSLAPGRLTEAF
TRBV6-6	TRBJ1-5	ASSYAPGGQRQPQH
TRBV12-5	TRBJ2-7	ASGIQGASYEQY
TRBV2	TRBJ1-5	ASSVDRGDQPQH
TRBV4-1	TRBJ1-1	ASSPTPGRNTEAF
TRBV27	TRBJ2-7	ASSLGGTSSYEQY
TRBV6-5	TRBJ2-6	ASRMEGLGANVLT
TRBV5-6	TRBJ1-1	ASLRGRRTEAF
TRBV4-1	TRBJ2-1	ASSQVPGSSNNEQF
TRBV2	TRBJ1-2	ASGKEQGIGYT
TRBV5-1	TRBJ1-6	ASSLAPVGSYNSPLH